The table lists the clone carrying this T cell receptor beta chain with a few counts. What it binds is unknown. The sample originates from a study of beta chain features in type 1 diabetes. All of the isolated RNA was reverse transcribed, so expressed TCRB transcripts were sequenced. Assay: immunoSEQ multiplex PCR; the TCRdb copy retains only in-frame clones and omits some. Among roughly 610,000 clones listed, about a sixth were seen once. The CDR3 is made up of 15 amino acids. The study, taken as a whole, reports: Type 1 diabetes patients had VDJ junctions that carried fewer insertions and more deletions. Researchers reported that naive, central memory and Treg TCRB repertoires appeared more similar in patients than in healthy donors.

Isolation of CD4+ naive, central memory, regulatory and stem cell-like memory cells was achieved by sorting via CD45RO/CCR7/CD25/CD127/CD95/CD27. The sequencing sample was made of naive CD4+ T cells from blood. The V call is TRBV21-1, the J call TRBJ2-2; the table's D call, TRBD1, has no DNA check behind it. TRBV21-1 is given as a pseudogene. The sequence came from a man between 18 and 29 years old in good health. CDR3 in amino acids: CASSNLRQPTGELFF. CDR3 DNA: TGTGCCAGCAGCAATCTCAGACAGCCCACCGGGGAGCTGTTTTTT.